The rows below give T cell receptor beta chains drawn from one sample of a study of cytomegalovirus exposure and HLA in healthy donors. The data were produced by immunoSEQ multiplex PCR, yet TCRdb's version contains in-frame clones alone and is incomplete. The table includes about 110,000 clones, 70% to 90% detected once. Sample: PBMCs. These receptors originate from a woman aged 18-29 years in good health and CMV-seronegative. CDR3s include the opening cysteine and the closing phenylalanine or tryptophan. The D gene is left open where the match is weak. A clone size is listed for some rows: how often the clone was seen (once, few, many), or a class if it is expanded.

v_call d_call clone_size cdr3_aa
TRBV11-2 NA NA CASSLGVSYEQYF
TRBV6-5 TRBD1 NA CASSYEEGARGYTF
TRBV5-1 NA NA CASSPEASGNTIYF
TRBV28 TRBD1 NA CASRRQGSYYGYTF
TRBV19 NA NA CASSTTLDTTEAFF
TRBV27 NA few CASSLRGSNQPQHF
TRBV4-1 NA NA CASSLRGLGDPVSPLSYEQYF
TRBV11-2 TRBD2 NA CASSLGFRGAGELFF
TRBV6-6 NA NA CASTLTENSNQPQHF
TRBV7-9 TRBD1 NA CASSPADRGLEQYF
TRBV6-5 NA NA CASHLGPGYEQFF
TRBV15 NA once CATSRDTAYYGYTF
TRBV5-1 NA NA CASSPEVNYGYTF
TRBV30 NA NA CAWSTENIQYF
TRBV2 NA NA CASTMNRENYGYTF
TRBV19 TRBD1 NA CASSAQGAGTEAFF
TRBV5-4 NA NA CASSDQGPYEQYF
TRBV12-5 NA NA CASGLGVRVYGYTF
TRBV9 NA NA CASSPVGGVGTGELFF
TRBV5-1 TRBD1 NA CASSPTGTAFYEQYF
TRBV12-5 TRBD2 NA CASGLGLAGGQETQYF
TRBV20-1 NA NA CSAKGAGGYTF
TRBV4-1 NA NA CASSQDDPMAGDGYTF
TRBV30 NA NA CAGLPERGYGYTF
TRBV5-8 TRBD2 NA CASSSYGTNYEQYF